The 13 T cell receptor beta chains below all came from one sample that was sequenced in a study of shared clonotypes between healthy human individuals. Repertoires were generated with immunoSEQ multiplex PCR, while TCRdb's copy carries only in-frame clones and drops some. The repertoire holds roughly 520,000 clones, 90% to 96% seen once, with nearly 0.065% in the top ten. The specimen was naive CD4+ T cells sorted from blood. Regarding subset: CD45RA+ positively selected. These receptors were obtained from a woman aged 25 to 39 in good health.

CDR3 region: CASSLSLNRSYNEQFF. CDR3 DNA: TGTGCCAGCAGTTTAAGTTTAAATCGCTCCTACAATGAGCAGTTCTTC. The chain uses TRBV27 and TRBJ2-1; no firm D call. There are 16 residues in the CDR3. Trimming removed 2 bases from V and 0 bases from J, with 11 bases in between. CDR1 and CDR2 from the germline V gene are MNHEY and SMNVEV (reference sequence).

The chain is built from TRBV2 and TRBJ2-7; TRBD1 matches at 10 bases. Trimming cost V 5 bases and J 6 bases; bases outside gene matches: 7. CDR1 and CDR2 from the germline V gene are SNHLY and FYNNEI. This CDR3 comprises 14 residues. The CDR3 DNA is TGTGCCAGCAGTCTGGACAGGGGGGCTTTCGAGCAGTACTTC. As protein: CASSLDRGAFEQYF.

This chain links TRBV7-6 with TRBJ1-3; no reliable D call. Germline V CDR1 and CDR2: SGHVS, FNYEAQ. Between the trimmed V and J ends, which lost 1 base and 1 base, there was a span of 11 bases. The CDR3 consists of 16 residues. This CDR3 reads CASSLVEGGSGNTIYF. The CDR3 DNA is TGTGCCAGCAGCTTAGTCGAGGGCGGATCTGGAAACACCATATATTTT.

This chain uses TRBV28 with TRBJ1-1; weak D call: TRBD1 (5 bases). In germline, CDR1 is MDHEN, CDR2 SYDVKM. CDR3 size: 11 residues. The V end was cut by 10 bases, the J end by 9 bases, with 15 bases between. The CDR3 sequence: CATNPGTQAFF. For the CDR3, the DNA is TGTGCCACCAACCCCGGGACCCAAGCTTTCTTT.

The rearrangement links TRBV5-6 to TRBJ2-5, with 9 bases that match TRBD2. The CDR3 is made up of 15 amino acids. Germline V gene lookup returns CDR1 SGHDT and CDR2 YYEEEE. The trim removed 4 bases at V and 5 bases at J, leaving 9 bases unmatched. In nucleotides, the CDR3 is TGTGCCAGCAGCCTACAAAGCGGGAGGCCCGAGACCCAGTACTTC. Translated, it gives CASSLQSGRPETQYF.

This clone has only one observation. V usage is TRBV5-1 and J usage is TRBJ2-7; TRBD1 agrees at 9 bases. CDR1 is SGHRS and CDR2 is YFSETQ in the germline V gene. The CDR3 length is 15 residues. V was pared by 4 bases and J by 1 base, with 6 bases of the junction left unmatched. CDR3 coding DNA: TGCGCCAGCAGCCCGGGACAGGGAGGATCCTACGAGCAGTACTTC. Encoded protein: CASSPGQGGSYEQYF.

This CDR3 reads CASSEWAGRDELDNEQFF. As DNA, the CDR3 is TGTGCCAGCAGTGAATGGGCGGGGAGGGATGAACTCGACAATGAGCAGTTCTTC. The V call is TRBV25-1, the J call TRBJ2-1; 7 positions match TRBD2. This CDR3 has 18 amino acids. Germline V lookup: CDR1 MGHDK, CDR2 SYGVNS. V lost 1 base, J lost 5 bases, and 14 bases stayed unmatched.

The genes are TRBV6-5 and TRBJ1-2; D unclear. The CDR3 covers 12 residues. Germline CDR1 MNHEY, CDR2 SVGAGI. The V and J ends lost 2 bases and 7 bases respectively, with 8 bases between them. The CDR3 DNA is TGTGCCAGCAGTTACCATGAGAGTGGCTACACCTTC. Translating gives CASSYHESGYTF.

The V gene is TRBV14, the J gene TRBJ2-7; D is ambiguous. V lost 3 bases and J lost 2, with 5 bases in between. CDR3 length: 12 residues. Germline V CDR1 and CDR2: SGHDN, FVKESK. CDR3: CASSHFAYEQYF. CDR3 bases: TGTGCCAGCAGCCATTTCGCCTACGAGCAGTACTTC.

This chain connects TRBV5-4 to TRBJ2-2; TRBD1 agrees at 7 bases. The V gene's germline CDR1 is SGHNT and CDR2 YYREEE (reference sequence). Trimming at V came to 3 bases and at J to 7 bases, leaving 6 bases not matched to a gene. CDR3 length equals 14 residues. Written as DNA, the CDR3 is TGTGCCAGCAGCTGGAACAGGGGAAACGGGGAGCTGTTTTTT. Its protein is CASSWNRGNGELFF.

The rearrangement uses TRBV5-1 and TRBJ2-3, with a tentative D call TRBD2 (6 bases). The CDR3 is made up of 18 amino acids. Trimming shortened V by 0 bases and J by 2 bases, and 19 bases separated the two germline ends. Per germline, CDR1 SGHRS and CDR2 YFSETQ. The CDR3 reads CASSLGTNSGGVTDTQYF. The CDR3 DNA follows: TGCGCCAGCAGCTTGGGAACAAATAGCGGAGGGGTCACAGATACGCAGTATTTT.

Of note for this clone: The same CDR3 also results from other DNA sequences found in this sample. V usage is TRBV29-1 and J usage is TRBJ2-5; 7 bases align to TRBD2. The germline V gene encodes CDR1 SQVTM and CDR2 ANQGSEA. This CDR3 contains 14 residues. V lost 3 bases, J lost 1 base, and 5 bases stayed unmatched. The CDR3, as DNA: TGCAGCGTTGATAGGACGGGGGGCCAAGAGACCCAGTACTTC. This encodes CSVDRTGGQETQYF.

On this clone: The sample contains more than one DNA sequence encoding this CDR3. This sequence joins TRBV2 and TRBJ2-1; D gene ambiguous. Germline values: CDR1 SNHLY, CDR2 FYNNEI. The CDR3 consists of 14 residues. The germline V and J ends were trimmed by 6 bases and 0 bases, with 9 bases remaining between them. The CDR3 loop reads CASSPDSSYNEQFF. The DNA of the CDR3 is TGTGCCAGCAGCCCTGATAGCTCCTACAATGAGCAGTTCTTC.